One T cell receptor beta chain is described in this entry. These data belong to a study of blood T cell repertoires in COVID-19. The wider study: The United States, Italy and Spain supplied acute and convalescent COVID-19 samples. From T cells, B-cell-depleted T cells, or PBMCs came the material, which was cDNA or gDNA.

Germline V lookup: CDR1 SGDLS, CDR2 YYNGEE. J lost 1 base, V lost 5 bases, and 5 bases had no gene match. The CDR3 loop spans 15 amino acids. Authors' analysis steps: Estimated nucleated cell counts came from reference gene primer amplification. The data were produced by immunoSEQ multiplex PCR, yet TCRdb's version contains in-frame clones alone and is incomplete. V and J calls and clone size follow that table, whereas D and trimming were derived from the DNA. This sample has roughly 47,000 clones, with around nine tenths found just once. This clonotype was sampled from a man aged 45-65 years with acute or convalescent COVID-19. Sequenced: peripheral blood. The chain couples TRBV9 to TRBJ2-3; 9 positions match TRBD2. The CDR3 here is CASSPIAGGTDTQYF. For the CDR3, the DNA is TGTGCCAGCAGTCCAATAGCGGGGGGCACAGATACGCAGTATTTT.